This TCR beta chain comes out of a study of shared clonotypes between healthy human individuals. Naive CD8 cells comprised CD45RO-negative, CCR7-positively selected cells, excluding terminally differentiated effector memory CD45RA+ cells. The table came from immunoSEQ multiplex PCR; TCRdb's copy has only in-frame clones and leaves some out. The sample has some 2,100,000 clones, approximately 94% seen once. Germline V gives CDR1 MGHRA, CDR2 YSYEKL. The J segment lost 0 bases and the V segment lost 6 bases, leaving 12 bases of the junction unmatched. The CDR3 has 19 amino acids. This receptor was obtained from a man aged 18 to 35 in good health. Some clones in this sample may be carry-over from other donors' samples. The chain joins TRBV4-1 to TRBJ2-7, with TRBD2 identical over 15 bases. The sequencing input was naive CD8+ T cells from PBMCs. CDR3 nucleotides: TGCGCCAGCAGGCGGACACCGGGACTAGCGGGAGGCCGCTCCTACGAGCAGTACTTC. Translating it yields CASRRTPGLAGGRSYEQYF.